This T cell receptor beta chain was sequenced for a study of response to subunit inactivated influenza vaccine. Study-level findings and limits: Authors suggested seasonal influenza vaccinations each recruit few new T cells.

TCRdb re-analysed the RT-PCR reads in MiXCR, keeping a single row per CDR3 protein. The sample holds 530,000 or so distinct CDR3 sequences, 11% to 15% seen once. This clonotype occurred many times. Its matching antigen is unknown. Material: PBMCs from blood, obtained approximately 13 days after vaccination. The receptor was isolated from a man between 45 and 60 years old who received an inactivated influenza vaccine.

CDR3 coding DNA: TGTGCCAGCAGTTTATACAGCTACGAGCAGTACTTC. It specifies CASSLYSYEQYF. This sequence joins TRBV28 and TRBJ2-7; no definite D call. Germline lookup yields CDR1 MDHEN and CDR2 SYDVKM. V shed 1 base and J shed 3 bases, with 4 bases lying between them. This CDR3 is built from 12 residues.